The 28 T cell receptor beta chains in this list originate from one sample, sequenced in a study of vaccination and CD4 T cells after COVID-19. CD4+ T cells that had been cultured provided DNA sequenced with the Oncomine TCR Beta short-read assay. TCRdb itself ran the PCR reads through MiXCR, one entry per CDR3 protein. Of over 7,000 distinct CDR3 sequences listed, around 58% were seen once; the top ten hold 32%. These receptors have no known antigen. This sample's treatment: approximately 11-day PBMC culture with coronavirus spike peptide pools or control peptides (ViraFEST assay). The sample was CD4+ T cells from blood, cultured in vitro. Every receptor here comes from a human donor who had recovered from COVID-19.

J is TRBJ1-1 and V is TRBV14; D not certain. The CDR3 is 15 amino acids. Germline lookup yields CDR1 SGHDN and CDR2 FVKESK. Trimming pared 4 bases from V and 6 bases from J, leaving 18 bases between. The CDR3 region has the DNA TGTGCCAGCAGCCGGGGAATTTATCTGGGTGCTGAAGCTTTCTTT. Amino acid sequence: CASSRGIYLGAEAFF.

CDR3 in amino acids: CASSTRTGMNTEAFF. Written as DNA, the CDR3 is TGTGCCAGCAGCACCAGGACAGGGATGAACACTGAAGCTTTCTTT. The rearrangement joins TRBV7-9 to TRBJ1-1, with 8 nucleotides matching TRBD1. Germline CDR1 reads SEHNR; CDR2 reads FQNEAQ (reference sequence). The CDR3 extends over 15 amino acids. The ends lost 5 bases at V and 0 bases at J; junction bases unmatched: 5. Full variable domain (remainder filled in from reference TRBV7-9 and TRBJ1-1): DTGVSQNPRHKITKRGQNVTFRCDPISEHNRLYWYRQTLGQGPEFLTYFQNEAQLEKSRLLSDRFSAERPKGSFSTLEIQRTEQGDSAMYLCASSTRTGMNTEAFFGQGTRLTVV.

The gene calls are TRBV4-3 and TRBJ2-7, with 11 bases matching TRBD2. V gave up 3 bases and J gave up 4 bases; unmatched junction bases: 5. Germline V gene data show CDR1 as LGHNA and CDR2 as YSLEER. CDR3 length: 15 amino acids. In DNA, the CDR3 is TGCGCCAGCAGCCAGGGGACTAGCGGACTGTACGAGCAGTACTTC. It is translated as CASSQGTSGLYEQYF.

This clonotype has only one observation. The rearrangement joins TRBV12-3 or TRBV12-4 to TRBJ1-5; the match to TRBD1 covers 8 bases. This CDR3 is 14 amino acids long. V shed 6 bases and J 6 bases; nucleotides not matched to a gene: 7. CDR3 sequence reads: CASRQTGDGQPQHF. Written as DNA, the CDR3 is TGTGCCAGCAGACAGACAGGGGATGGTCAGCCCCAGCATTTT.

This clonotype was counted between two and nine times. V is TRBV9 and J is TRBJ1-5; perhaps TRBD1 as D (6 bases). This CDR3 region has 15 residues. V shed 0 bases and J shed 7 bases, with 14 bases lying between them. CDR1 and CDR2 from the germline V gene are SGDLS and YYNGEE. The CDR3 region is CASSVVPGEGQPQHF. CDR3 DNA: TGTGCCAGCAGCGTAGTTCCAGGGGAGGGCCAGCCCCAGCATTTT.

The V and J genes are TRBV19 and TRBJ2-4; TRBD1 might be the D (8 bases). CDR1 is LNHDA, CDR2 SQIVND, per germline (reference sequence). The CDR3 totals 13 residues. V was pared by 5 bases and J by 9 bases, with 14 bases between. The CDR3 region is CASSETGGGIQYF. CDR3 nucleotides: TGTGCCAGTAGTGAAACAGGGGGGGGCATTCAGTACTTC.

The J gene is TRBJ2-3, the V gene TRBV5-4, with 10 positions matching TRBD2. CDR1 and CDR2 (germline): SGHNT, YYREEE (reference sequence). After removal of 2 bases from V and 3 bases from J, the junction contained 3 bases not matched to a gene. CDR3 length equals 15 residues. The CDR3, as DNA: TGTGCCAGCAGCTTTACTAGCGGGGATACAGATACGCAGTATTTT. Amino acids: CASSFTSGDTDTQYF.

The chain employs TRBV27 and TRBJ1-4; 10 bases are shared with TRBD1. The CDR3 has 15 amino acids. Per the germline V gene, CDR1 is MNHEY and CDR2 is SMNVEV (reference sequence). The trim removed 4 bases at V and 7 bases at J, leaving 6 bases unmatched. The CDR3 protein is CASSSGQGEGEKLFF. The CDR3 DNA follows: TGTGCCAGCAGTTCCGGACAGGGGGAAGGTGAAAAACTGTTTTTT.

The chain carries TRBV10-3 and TRBJ2-3, with 8 bases fitting TRBD2. CDR3 length: 16 amino acids. V shed 5 bases, J shed 4 bases, and the junction held 11 bases outside the gene matches. Germline CDR1 is ENHRY and CDR2 is SYGVKD. The CDR3: CAISPPRGGGADTQYF. CDR3 sequence (DNA): TGTGCCATCAGTCCCCCCCGGGGGGGCGGCGCAGATACGCAGTATTTT.

The chain joins TRBV10-3 to TRBJ2-7; TRBD1 aligns across 8 bases. J was trimmed by 7 bases and V by 3 bases; bases with no gene match: 8. The CDR3 runs 14 residues. Germline V gene lookup returns CDR1 ENHRY and CDR2 SYGVKD. This chain's CDR3 is CAISDQQGAGEQYF. CDR3 DNA sequence: TGTGCCATCAGTGACCAGCAGGGGGCTGGTGAGCAGTACTTC.

J is TRBJ2-5 and V is TRBV11-3, with TRBD2 identical over 13 bases. The germline V gene encodes CDR1 SGHNT and CDR2 YENEEA. The trim removed 1 base at V and 5 bases at J, leaving 7 bases unmatched. The CDR3 length is 17 residues. The chain's CDR3 is CASSLGTSGGAPETQYF. The DNA for the CDR3 is TGTGCCAGCAGCTTAGGAACTAGCGGGGGGGCTCCGGAGACCCAGTACTTC.

This clonotype was observed a few times. This chain uses TRBV7-6 with TRBJ1-6; D unresolved. V was shortened by 1 base and J by 8 bases, with 9 bases between the two germline ends. Germline assignment: CDR1 SGHVS and CDR2 FNYEAQ. The CDR3 runs to 14 residues. The CDR3 bases are TGTGCCAGCAGCTTAGGGGCGTCATATTCACCCCTCCACTTT. As protein: CASSLGASYSPLHF.

The V gene is TRBV21-1, the J gene TRBJ2-1; the listed D gene, TRBD1, was not tested against the DNA. TRBV21-1 corresponds to a pseudogene. CDR3 length equals 16 residues. The CDR3 DNA reads TGTGCCAGCAGCAAAGTTTATGGACAGCGAAACAATGAGCAGTTCTTC. This encodes CASSKVYGQRNNEQFF.

The V gene is TRBV6-5, the J gene TRBJ2-7; D is possibly TRBD1 or TRBD2 (6 bases each). CDR3 size: 15 residues. V shed 2 bases and J shed 2 bases, with 13 bases lying between them. CDR1 MNHEY and CDR2 SVGAGI come from the germline V gene. This CDR3 reads CASSYSPRGPYEQYF. The CDR3 region has the DNA TGTGCCAGCAGTTACAGTCCCCGGGGGCCCTACGAGCAGTACTTC.

This chain connects TRBV28 to TRBJ1-2; D is possibly TRBD1 (5 bases). Germline values: CDR1 MDHEN, CDR2 SYDVKM. V dropped 4 bases and J dropped 2 bases, with 11 bases sitting between them. The CDR3 is made up of 14 amino acids. CDR3 in amino acids: CASSYGGENYGYTF. The CDR3, as DNA: TGTGCCAGCAGTTACGGGGGAGAGAACTATGGCTACACCTTC.

The chain combines TRBV2 with TRBJ1-1; 7 nucleotides agree with TRBD1. The CDR3 length is 15 residues. The V and J ends lost 1 base and 1 base, in that order; junction bases with no gene match: 3. CDR1 and CDR2 from the germline V gene are SNHLY and FYNNEI. This CDR3 reads CASSEVQGRNTEAFF. CDR3 bases: TGTGCCAGCAGTGAAGTACAGGGGCGGAACACTGAAGCTTTCTTT.

The genes are TRBV20-1 and TRBJ2-1; the match to TRBD2 covers 7 bases. V was clipped by 2 bases and J by 7 bases; unmatched bases: 11. The germline V gene encodes CDR1 DFQATT and CDR2 SNEGSKA (reference sequence). The CDR3 extends over 15 amino acids. The CDR3 DNA reads TGCAGTGCTAGACTTCCAAAAGCGGGAACTAATGAGCAGTTCTTC. Its translation is CSARLPKAGTNEQFF.

The chain joins TRBV7-2 to TRBJ1-2; 7 nucleotides align to TRBD1. Trimming removed 4 bases from V and 8 bases from J; junction bases left unmatched: 7. The CDR3 runs to 13 residues. Per germline, CDR1 SGHTA and CDR2 FQGNSA. CDR3 loop: CASSYDRVAGYTF. The CDR3, as DNA: TGTGCCAGCAGCTACGACAGGGTAGCGGGCTACACCTTC. Looking up the rest from reference TRBV7-2 and TRBJ1-2 gives the full variable domain: GAGVSQSPSNKVTEKGKDVELRCDPISGHTALYWYRQSLGQGLEFLIYFQGNSAPDKSGLPSDRFSAERTGGSVSTLTIQRTQQEDSAVYLCASSYDRVAGYTFGSGTRLTVV.

The chain has TRBV6-1 and TRBJ2-3, with D possibly TRBD2 on 6 matching bases. This CDR3 is built from 13 residues. Germline CDR1 reads MNHNS; CDR2 reads SASEGT. The V end was cut by 7 bases, the J end by 4 bases, with 12 bases between. The chain's CDR3 is CASIVREPDTQYF. DNA of the CDR3: TGTGCCAGCATAGTCCGGGAGCCAGATACGCAGTATTTT.

The chain uses TRBV7-2 and TRBJ1-4, with a tentative D call TRBD1 (6 bases). Looked up from germline, CDR1 is SGHTA and CDR2 is FQGNSA. This CDR3 region has 15 residues. Trimming left V 0 bases short and J 7 bases short, with 12 bases between. CDR3 nucleotide sequence: TGTGCCAGCAGCTTAGCCTTTGGGGGGGCTGAAAAACTGTTTTTT. Encoded protein: CASSLAFGGAEKLFF.

The chain links TRBV20-1 to TRBJ1-5; the D is unclear. From germline, CDR1 is DFQATT and CDR2 SNEGSKA (reference sequence). The length of the CDR3 is 14 residues. V was cut by 2 bases and J by 4 bases, with 12 bases left in between. The DNA of the CDR3 is TGCAGTGCTAGAACCCCCATGTTTAATCAGCCCCAGCATTTT. This encodes CSARTPMFNQPQHF.

The genes are TRBV20-1 and TRBJ2-3, with 8 bases fitting TRBD2. This CDR3 is 13 amino acids long. With 3 bases clipped from V and 5 bases from J, the junction kept 4 bases outside the gene matches. Germline CDR1 and CDR2: DFQATT and SNEGSKA (reference sequence). The DNA of the CDR3 is TGCAGTGCTAGCGGGGGGGCCGTAGATACGCAGTATTTT. Translating it yields CSASGGAVDTQYF.

This chain uses TRBV7-9 with TRBJ2-5; 8 nucleotides match TRBD1. Germline V gives CDR1 SEHNR, CDR2 FQNEAQ (reference sequence). The CDR3 extends over 16 amino acids. J gave up 4 bases and V 0 bases, and 7 bases lay outside the gene matches. CDR3 DNA: TGTGCCAGCAGCTTAGCGGCAGGGGGCGCCTTAGAGACCCAGTACTTC. Amino acids: CASSLAAGGALETQYF.

In its sample, this clonotype was seen once. The chain joins TRBV7-6 to TRBJ2-1; the match to TRBD1 covers 7 bases. Germline loops: CDR1 SGHVS, CDR2 FNYEAQ. Unmatched junction bases numbered 9, after V lost 5 bases and J lost 2 bases. The CDR3 extends over 16 amino acids. The DNA for the CDR3 is TGTGCCAGCAGCCCTCAGACAGGGCTAACCTACAATGAGCAGTTCTTC. Translated, it gives CASSPQTGLTYNEQFF. The variable domain in full, completed from reference TRBV7-6 and TRBJ2-1, reads GAGVSQSPRYKVTKRGQDVALRCDPISGHVSLYWYRQALGQGPEFLTYFNYEAQQDKSGLPNDRFSAERPEGSISTLTIQRTEQRDSAMYRCASSPQTGLTYNEQFFGPGTRLTVL.

This clonotype has a handful of counts. The rearrangement joins TRBV24-1 to TRBJ2-3; weak D call: TRBD2 (6 bases). The V end lost 5 bases, the J end lost 3 bases, and 14 bases lay between the germline ends. Germline V lookup: CDR1 KGHDR, CDR2 SFDVKD. This CDR3 contains 15 residues. The CDR3 sequence: CATSATVGTTDTQYF. The CDR3 bases are TGTGCCACCAGTGCCACGGTCGGGACTACAGATACGCAGTATTTT.

This chain joins TRBV20-1 and TRBJ2-2; D call uncertain. The germline gives CDR1 DFQATT, CDR2 SNEGSKA (reference sequence). The CDR3 runs to 12 residues. Trimming left V 3 bases short and J 7 bases short, with 9 bases between. The CDR3 here is CSASGWDGELFF. CDR3 nucleotide sequence: TGCAGTGCTAGCGGATGGGACGGGGAGCTGTTTTTT.

V gene TRBV20-1 combines with J gene TRBJ1-5; 7 nucleotides match TRBD1. This CDR3 is 13 amino acids long. Germline V gene sequence: CDR1 DFQATT, CDR2 SNEGSKA (reference sequence). The V segment lost 4 bases and the J segment 5 bases; nucleotides outside the gene matches: 5. The CDR3 coding sequence is TGCAGTGCTACACGACAGGGAGATCAGCCCCAGCATTTT. The encoded protein is CSATRQGDQPQHF.

The rearrangement links TRBV23-1 to TRBJ1-5; D perhaps matches TRBD1 (5 bases). TRBV23-1 is flagged as an ORF with uncertain function. The CDR3 totals 17 residues. V was pared by 2 bases and J by 1 base, with 15 bases between. The CDR3 nucleotides read TGCGCCAGCAGTCAACCCAGGGAGACAACAAGCAATCAGCCCCAGCATTTT. This translates into CASSQPRETTSNQPQHF.